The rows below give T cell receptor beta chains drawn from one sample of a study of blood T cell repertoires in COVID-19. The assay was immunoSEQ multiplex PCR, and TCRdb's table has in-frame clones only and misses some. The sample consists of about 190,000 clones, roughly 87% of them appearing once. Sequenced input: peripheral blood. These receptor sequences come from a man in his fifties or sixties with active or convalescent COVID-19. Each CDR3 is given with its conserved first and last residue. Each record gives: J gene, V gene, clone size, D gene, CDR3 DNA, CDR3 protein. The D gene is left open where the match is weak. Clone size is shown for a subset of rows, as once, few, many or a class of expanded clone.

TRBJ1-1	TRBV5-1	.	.	TGCGCCAGCAGCTTGGCTCTCGACAGACAGAACACTGAAGCTTTCTTT	CASSLALDRQNTEAFF
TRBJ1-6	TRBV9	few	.	TGTGCCAGCAGCGACAGGGTCGGGACACCCCTCCACTTT	CASSDRVGTPLHF
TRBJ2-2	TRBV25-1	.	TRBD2	TGTGCCGCGGGACTAGCGGGGGTTCTAGGCACCGGGGAGCTGTTTTTT	CAAGLAGVLGTGELFF
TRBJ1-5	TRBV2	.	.	TGTGCCAGCAGTGATCGGACAGCGAATCAGCCCCAGCATTTT	CASSDRTANQPQHF
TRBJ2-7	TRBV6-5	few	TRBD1	TGTGCCAGCAGTACGCAGGGGGCTAGGTACGAGCAGTACTTC	CASSTQGARYEQYF
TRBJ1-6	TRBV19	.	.	TGTGCCAGTACTCAGGGGAACTCCTATAATTCACCCCTCCACTTT	CASTQGNSYNSPLHF
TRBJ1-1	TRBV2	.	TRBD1	TGTGCCAGCAGTGAAACAGGGGGGTCGGTCACTGAAGCTTTCTTT	CASSETGGSVTEAFF
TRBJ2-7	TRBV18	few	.	TGTGCCAGCTCAAACGCCGGGACACTTTACGAGCAGTACTTC	CASSNAGTLYEQYF
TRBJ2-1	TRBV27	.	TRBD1	TGTGCCAGCAGTCTCGGACAGGGCAGACATGAGCAGTTCTTC	CASSLGQGRHEQFF
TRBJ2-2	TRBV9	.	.	TGTGCCAGCAGCGCGCCCAGGGGGAACACCGGGGAGCTGTTTTTT	CASSAPRGNTGELFF
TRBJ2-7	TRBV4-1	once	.	TGCGCCAGCAGCCGAGCAATCGACCTAGACTACGAGCAGTACTTC	CASSRAIDLDYEQYF
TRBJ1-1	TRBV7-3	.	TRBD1	TGTGCCAGCAGCCTGGGACAGGGGAACACTGAAGCTTTCTTT	CASSLGQGNTEAFF
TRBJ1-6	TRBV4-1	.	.	TGCGCCAGCAGCGACGGGTACGGCTCCTATAATTCACCCCTCCACTTT	CASSDGYGSYNSPLHF
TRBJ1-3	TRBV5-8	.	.	TGTGCCAGCAGCTTGCGAGGTGGAAACACCATATATTTT	CASSLRGGNTIYF
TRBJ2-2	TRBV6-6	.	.	TGTGCCAGCAGTTACGCGGCAGGGACTAACACCGGGGAGCTGTTTTTT	CASSYAAGTNTGELFF
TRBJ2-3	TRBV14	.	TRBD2	TGTGCCAGCAGCGACTGGGAGGGACCTACGCAGTATTTT	CASSDWEGPTQYF
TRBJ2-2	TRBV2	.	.	TGTGCCAGCAGTGACACGCAGGCGAACACCGGGGAGCTGTTTTTT	CASSDTQANTGELFF
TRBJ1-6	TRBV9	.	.	TGTGCCAGCAGCGTAGGCCAGTCAGATTCACCCCTCCACTTT	CASSVGQSDSPLHF
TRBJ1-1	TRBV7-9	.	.	TGTGCCAGCAGCTTAGCCCCCGGGAGGAACACTGAAGCTTTCTTT	CASSLAPGRNTEAFF
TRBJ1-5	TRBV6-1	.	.	TGTGCCAGCAGTGAAATATCCAGGCTAAATCAGCCCCAGCATTTT	CASSEISRLNQPQHF
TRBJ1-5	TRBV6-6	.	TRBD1	TGTGCCAGCAGTTACTCGACGGGACAGGGCAATCAGCCCCAGCATTTT	CASSYSTGQGNQPQHF
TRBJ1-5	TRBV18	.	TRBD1	TGTGCCAGCTCACCAGTTAACAGGGGGGATCAGCCCCAGCATTTT	CASSPVNRGDQPQHF
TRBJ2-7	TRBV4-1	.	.	TGCGCCAGCAGCCAAGCCACTAGCAGGTACGAGCAGTACTTC	CASSQATSRYEQYF
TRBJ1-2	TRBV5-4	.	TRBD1	TGTGCCAGCAGCTTGGGTGGGACAGGGGGCGTGAGTGGCTACACCTTC	CASSLGGTGGVSGYTF
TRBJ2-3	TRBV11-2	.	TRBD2	TGTGCCAGCAGCTTGACTAGCGGGGGAGGCACAGATACGCAGTATTTT	CASSLTSGGGTDTQYF
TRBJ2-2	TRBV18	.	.	TGTGCCAGCTCCCAGCGGCGTACCACCGAGAACACCGGGGAGCTGTTTTTT	CASSQRRTTENTGELFF
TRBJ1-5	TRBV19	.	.	TGTGCCAGCCATGCCCAGGGGCGAGGCAATCAGCCCCAGCATTTT	CASHAQGRGNQPQHF
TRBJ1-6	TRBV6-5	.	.	TGTGCCAGCTTACACCGTGCACCCAATTCACCCCTCCACTTT	CASLHRAPNSPLHF
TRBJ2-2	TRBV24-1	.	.	TGTGCCACCAGTGACCCCCGTGGGGCTAGGGCCGGGGAGCTGTTTTTT	CATSDPRGARAGELFF
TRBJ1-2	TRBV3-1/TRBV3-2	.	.	TGTGCCAGCAGCCGCCAACAAGCAGGGTCTGGCTACACCTTC	CASSRQQAGSGYTF
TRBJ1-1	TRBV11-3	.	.	TGTGCCAGCAGCCGATCGGGGGTGAACACTGAAGCTTTCTTT	CASSRSGVNTEAFF
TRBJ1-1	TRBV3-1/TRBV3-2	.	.	TGTGCCAGCAGCCAAGTAGGACGGGGGAAAGCTTTCTTT	CASSQVGRGKAFF
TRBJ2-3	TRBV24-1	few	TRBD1	TGTGCCACCAGTGAGTCGACAGGGGGGGTCACAGATACGCAGTATTTT	CATSESTGGVTDTQYF
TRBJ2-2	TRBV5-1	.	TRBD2	TGCGCCAGCCGAGCGGGGCCCACCGGGGAGCTGTTTTTT	CASRAGPTGELFF
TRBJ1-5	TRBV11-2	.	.	TGTGCCAGCAGCTTAGATGTGCGGGGAACCGAGGGTGATCAGCCCCAGCATTTT	CASSLDVRGTEGDQPQHF
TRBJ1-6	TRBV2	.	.	TGTGCCAGCAAGCTGAGCTCCTATAATTCACCCCTCCACTTT	CASKLSSYNSPLHF
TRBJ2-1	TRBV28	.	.	TGTGCCAGCAGTTTAGGGGGGGCAAGAGGGTCCTACAATGAGCAGTTCTTC	CASSLGGARGSYNEQFF
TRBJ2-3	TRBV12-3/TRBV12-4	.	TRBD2	TGTGCCAGCAGGGGACTAGCGGGGGATACGCAGTATTTT	CASRGLAGDTQYF
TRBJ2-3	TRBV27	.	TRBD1	TGTGCCAGCAGTTTGGGGACAGGGGCAGATACGCAGTATTTT	CASSLGTGADTQYF
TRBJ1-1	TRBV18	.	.	TGTGCCAGCTCACCACGCGCAGGCCTCAACACTGAAGCTTTCTTT	CASSPRAGLNTEAFF